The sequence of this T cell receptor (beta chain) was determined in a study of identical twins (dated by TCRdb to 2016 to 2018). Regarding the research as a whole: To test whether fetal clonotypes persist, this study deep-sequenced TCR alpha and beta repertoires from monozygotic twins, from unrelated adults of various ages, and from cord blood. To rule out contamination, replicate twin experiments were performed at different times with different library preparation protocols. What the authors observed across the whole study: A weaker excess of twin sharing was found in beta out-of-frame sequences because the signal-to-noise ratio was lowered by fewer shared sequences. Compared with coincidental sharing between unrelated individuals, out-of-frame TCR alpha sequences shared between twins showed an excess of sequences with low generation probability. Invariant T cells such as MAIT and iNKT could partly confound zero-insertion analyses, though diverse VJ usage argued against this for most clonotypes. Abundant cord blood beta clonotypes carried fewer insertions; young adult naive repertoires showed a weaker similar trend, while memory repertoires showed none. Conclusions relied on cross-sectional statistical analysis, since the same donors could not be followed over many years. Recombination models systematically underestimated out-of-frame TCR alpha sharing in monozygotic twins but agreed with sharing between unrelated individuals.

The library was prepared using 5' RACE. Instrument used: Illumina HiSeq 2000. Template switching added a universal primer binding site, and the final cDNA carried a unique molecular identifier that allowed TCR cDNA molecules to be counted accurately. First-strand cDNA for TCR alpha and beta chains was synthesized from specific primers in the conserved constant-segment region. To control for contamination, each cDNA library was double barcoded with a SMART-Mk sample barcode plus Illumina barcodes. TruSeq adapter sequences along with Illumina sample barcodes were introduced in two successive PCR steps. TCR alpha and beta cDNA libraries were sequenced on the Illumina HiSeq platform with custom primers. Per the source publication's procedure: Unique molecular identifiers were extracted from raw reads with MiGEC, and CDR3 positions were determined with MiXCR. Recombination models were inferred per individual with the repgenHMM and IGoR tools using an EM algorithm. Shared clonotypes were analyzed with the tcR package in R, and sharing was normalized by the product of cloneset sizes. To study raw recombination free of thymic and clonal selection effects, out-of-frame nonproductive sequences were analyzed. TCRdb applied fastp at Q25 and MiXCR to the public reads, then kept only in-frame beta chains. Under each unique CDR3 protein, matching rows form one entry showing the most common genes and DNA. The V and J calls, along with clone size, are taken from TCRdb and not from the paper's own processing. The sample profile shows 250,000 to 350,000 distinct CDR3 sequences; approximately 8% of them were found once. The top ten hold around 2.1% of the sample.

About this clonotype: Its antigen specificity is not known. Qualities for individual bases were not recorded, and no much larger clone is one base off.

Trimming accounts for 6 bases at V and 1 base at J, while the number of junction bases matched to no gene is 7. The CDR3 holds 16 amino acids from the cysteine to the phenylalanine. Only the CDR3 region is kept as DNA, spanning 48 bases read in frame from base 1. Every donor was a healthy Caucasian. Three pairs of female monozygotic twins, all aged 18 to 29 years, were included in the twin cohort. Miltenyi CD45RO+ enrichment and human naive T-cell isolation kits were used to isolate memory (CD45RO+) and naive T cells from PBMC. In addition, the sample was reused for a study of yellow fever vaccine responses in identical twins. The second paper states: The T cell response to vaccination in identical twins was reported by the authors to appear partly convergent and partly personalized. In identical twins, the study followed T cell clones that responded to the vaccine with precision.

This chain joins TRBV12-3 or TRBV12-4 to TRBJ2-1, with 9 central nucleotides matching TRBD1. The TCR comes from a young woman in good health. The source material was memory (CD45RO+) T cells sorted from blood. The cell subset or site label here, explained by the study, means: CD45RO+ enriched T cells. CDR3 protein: CASRPSGQGSYNEQFF. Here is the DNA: TGTGCCAGCAGACCTTCGGGACAGGGATCCTACAATGAGCAGTTCTTC.